This T cell receptor beta chain was documented in a study of blood T cell repertoires in COVID-19. Study overall: The United States, Italy and Spain supplied acute and convalescent COVID-19 samples.

Assay: immunoSEQ multiplex PCR; the TCRdb copy retains only in-frame clones and omits some. Of a few hundred thousand clones in the sample, roughly 81% were seen once. The participants were between roughly 18 and 89 years old and came from under 25 US areas. Participant-reported clinical history was the basis for cohort assignment. A PCR-confirmed or clinician-diagnosed COVID-19 case had contacted exposed participants within 2 weeks of entry. The V end was cut by 6 bases, the J end by 6 bases, with 20 bases between. CDR3 size: 15 residues. Per germline, CDR1 MNHEY and CDR2 SVGEGT. The chain combines TRBV6-2 or TRBV6-3 with TRBJ1-2, with a tentative D call TRBD1 (5 bases). This receptor was identified in a woman between 50 and 59 years old who had been exposed to COVID-19. The source material was PBMCs or T cells enriched from blood (not recorded which). The CDR3 here is CASSPGGGSVHGYTF. The CDR3 region has the DNA TGTGCCAGCAGCCCCGGGGGAGGATCAGTTCATGGCTACACCTTC.